This T cell receptor beta chain originates from a study of T cells in Graves' hyperthyroidism and ophthalmopathy. The study, taken as a whole, reports: Within blood appeared most thyroid clonotypes that had expanded above 0.001. Ophthalmopathy was model-predicted a median approximately 6.4 months pre-onset.

Amplification targeted TCR beta CDR3 regions from RNA transcripts. First-round RT-PCR of the TCR CDR3 relied on the HTBI primer set. Via MiXCR, TCRdb re-called the multiplex PCR reads, giving one row per CDR3 protein. The data hold roughly 700,000 distinct CDR3 sequences, with 14% observed a single time. This clonotype was counted only a few times. No antigen is known for it. In patients aged 18 to 65, hyperthyroidism was newly diagnosed, with duration under 2 months. 9 to 10 ml fresh peripheral blood yielded the PBMCs. J gave up 8 bases and V 4 bases, and 8 bases lay outside the gene matches. The CDR3 is 15 residues long. CDR1 MNHEY and CDR2 SMNVEV come from the germline V gene (reference sequence).

The TCR comes from a woman younger than 30 with Graves' hyperthyroidism. The V gene is TRBV27, the J gene TRBJ1-6, with 7 bases that match TRBD1. Input material: blood. The CDR3 sequence is CASSSGDRSYSPLHF. CDR3 nucleotides: TGTGCCAGCAGTTCTGGGGACAGATCTTATTCACCCCTCCACTTT.